The 22 T cell receptor beta chains given below trace back to one sample, sequenced in a study of T-cell reconstitution after alpha-beta-depleted transplantation in children (dated by TCRdb to the mid-2010s). Library creation used PCR. TCRdb records Illumina HiSeq 2500 as the sequencer. Molecular barcoding was employed in the preparation of TCR libraries, with unique molecular identifiers being used to normalize TCRbeta repertoire quantification. The public reads were reanalyzed by TCRdb: fastp trimming at Q25, MiXCR alignment, in-frame beta chains only. Rows are combined by CDR3 protein, so each entry shows the most common genes and DNA. The sample has some 500,000 distinct CDR3 sequences on record, 18% of them singletons. Roughly 3.3% of the sample comes from the top ten. The sample consisted of PBMCs from the stem cell graft donor, taken from the stem cell graft. The receptors originated from a human donor who donated a stem cell graft to a child with acute lymphoblastic leukemia.

This clonotype came up a few times. This chain links TRBV27 with TRBJ2-5, with TRBD1 as a possible D gene (5 bases). V was clipped by 3 bases and J by 6 bases, with 11 bases between them. CDR3 length: 13 residues. CDR1 MNHEY and CDR2 SMNVEV come from the germline V gene (reference sequence). CDR3 region: CASSLGRAQTQYF. CDR3 coding DNA: TGTGCCAGCAGTTTGGGCAGGGCACAGACCCAGTACTTC.

This clonotype has only a few counts. This chain uses TRBV27 with TRBJ2-1; 7 nucleotides align to TRBD2. The CDR3 totals 15 residues. V dropped 6 bases and J dropped 3; count of bases not matched to a gene: 8. The germline CDR1 and CDR2 sequences are MNHEY and SMNVEV (reference sequence). The CDR3 loop is CASRSEGLLYNEQFF. In nucleotides, the CDR3 is TGTGCCAGCAGATCTGAGGGACTACTCTACAATGAGCAGTTCTTC.

The J gene is TRBJ2-2, the V gene TRBV5-5; 7 nucleotides agree with TRBD1. Germline V gene sequence: CDR1 SGHKS, CDR2 YYEKEE (reference sequence). V lost 4 bases and J lost 0; bases outside the gene matches: 3. The CDR3 spans 15 residues. The CDR3 DNA sequence: TGTGCCAGCAGCCGGGGACAGTCGAACACCGGGGAGCTGTTTTTT. It specifies CASSRGQSNTGELFF.

This chain links TRBV20-1 with TRBJ2-1, with 8 bases identical to TRBD1. Looked up from germline, CDR1 is DFQATT and CDR2 is SNEGSKA (reference sequence). V dropped 7 bases and J dropped 6; count of bases not matched to a gene: 14. The length of the CDR3 is 15 residues. CDR3 DNA: TGCAGTGTCCGCAGGGGGCGACGAGAAAGCAATGAGCAGTTCTTC. Its translation: CSVRRGRRESNEQFF.

This clonotype was counted between two and nine times. This chain connects TRBV19 to TRBJ2-2, with D maybe TRBD2 (6 bases). CDR1 LNHDA and CDR2 SQIVND come from the germline V gene (reference sequence). Trimming left V 4 bases short and J 1 base short, with 16 bases between. This CDR3 has 17 amino acids. CDR3 protein: CASSNRGGAGNTGELFF. As DNA, the CDR3 is TGTGCCAGTAGTAACCGCGGAGGGGCAGGGAACACCGGGGAGCTGTTTTTT.

The rearrangement joins TRBV6-1 to TRBJ2-6, with D tentatively TRBD2 (6 bases). The germline V gene has CDR1 MNHNS and CDR2 SASEGT. This CDR3 has 14 residues. V was pared by 5 bases and J by 7 bases, with 12 bases between. CDR3 DNA: TGTGCCAGCAGTCCCGGGACTTTTGCCAACGTCCTGACTTTC. As protein: CASSPGTFANVLTF.

A few counts support this clonotype. The gene calls are TRBV7-6 and TRBJ2-3; 13 bases are a match to TRBD2. The J segment lost 6 bases and the V segment lost 2 bases, leaving 5 bases of the junction unmatched. CDR3 length: 16 residues. Germline V gives CDR1 SGHVS, CDR2 FNYEAQ. The DNA of the CDR3 is TGTGCCAGCAGCTTACCCTGGACTAGCGGGAGCGATACGCAGTATTTT. It translates to CASSLPWTSGSDTQYF.

This clonotype occurred a few times. V usage is TRBV5-1 and J usage is TRBJ2-1, with 10 bases matching TRBD2. The CDR3 extends over 17 amino acids. Trimming cost V 4 bases and J 10 bases; bases outside gene matches: 17. In germline, CDR1 is SGHRS, CDR2 YFSETQ. Here the CDR3 DNA reads TGCGCCAGCAGCGTCCTAGCGGGAGTTATGAGGGCTCGGGAGCAGTTCTTC. The encoded protein is CASSVLAGVMRAREQFF.

Only a few counts were recorded for this clonotype. This rearrangement joins TRBV20-1 to TRBJ2-7, with a weak D call TRBD2 (6 bases). CDR1 is DFQATT and CDR2 is SNEGSKA in the germline V gene (reference sequence). The V end lost 3 bases, the J end lost 3 bases, and 12 bases lay between the germline ends. The CDR3 is 13 residues long. The CDR3, as DNA: TGCAGTGCTAGCGGGGGACTCGACTACGAGCAGTACTTC. Its translation: CSASGGLDYEQYF.

This clonotype was picked up many times. The chain recombines TRBV12-3 or TRBV12-4 with TRBJ2-7; 11 bases are a match to TRBD2. The CDR3 spans 15 residues. V shed 6 bases, J shed 3 bases, and the junction held 7 bases outside the gene matches. Here the CDR3 reads CASSPGTSGYYEQYF. The CDR3 nucleotides are TGTGCCAGCAGCCCGGGGACTAGCGGTTACTACGAGCAGTACTTC.

The gene calls are TRBV10-3 and TRBJ2-2; unclear D gene. CDR1 and CDR2 (germline): ENHRY, SYGVKD. The V end lost 4 bases, the J end lost 8 bases, and 14 bases lay between the germline ends. This CDR3 has 14 amino acids. CDR3: CAISGLPGPGELFF. DNA for the CDR3: TGTGCCATCAGTGGTCTTCCGGGTCCGGGGGAGCTGTTTTTT.

The gene calls are TRBV6-1 and TRBJ2-7; D is unclear. Germline CDR1 is MNHNS and CDR2 is SASEGT. The V end lost 6 bases, the J end lost 3 bases, and 9 bases lay between the germline ends. The CDR3 is made up of 12 amino acids. This CDR3 reads CASRAEYYEQYF. CDR3 DNA: TGTGCCAGCAGAGCAGAGTACTACGAGCAGTACTTC.

The CDR3 region is CASSEPAAPYEQYF. CDR3 coding DNA: TGTGCCAGCAGTGAGCCAGCGGCCCCCTACGAGCAGTACTTC. The chain combines TRBV25-1 with TRBJ2-7; D might be TRBD2 (5 bases). The V gene lost 3 bases and the J gene lost 2 bases, with 11 bases spanning the gap. Per germline, CDR1 MGHDK and CDR2 SYGVNS. This CDR3 has 14 amino acids.

The DNA of the CDR3 is TGTGCCACCAGTGCCTCGGGACTCTACAATGAGCAGTTCTTC. Translating it yields CATSASGLYNEQFF. The genes are TRBV24-1 and TRBJ2-1, with D maybe TRBD2 (6 bases). The V end was cut by 5 bases, the J end by 3 bases, with 10 bases between. Germline V gives CDR1 KGHDR, CDR2 SFDVKD. The CDR3 contains 14 residues.

The J gene is TRBJ1-1, the V gene TRBV20-1; 7 bases are shared with TRBD1. After removal of 6 bases from V and 5 bases from J, the junction contained 9 bases not matched to a gene. The germline gives CDR1 DFQATT, CDR2 SNEGSKA (reference sequence). The CDR3 contains 13 residues. The chain's CDR3 is CSARGVGRTEAFF. The CDR3 nucleotides are TGCAGTGCCAGGGGGGTCGGACGGACTGAAGCTTTCTTT.

This clonotype was seen at least ten times. CDR3: CASSLDPNTGELFF. In DNA, the CDR3 is TGCGCCAGCAGCTTGGACCCGAACACCGGGGAGCTGTTTTTT. V is TRBV5-1 and J is TRBJ2-2, with unresolved D. Germline loops: CDR1 SGHRS, CDR2 YFSETQ. CDR3 length: 14 residues. Trimming took off 0 bases at V and 0 bases at J, with 3 bases between the two ends.

This clonotype has only a few counts. The chain links TRBV25-1 to TRBJ1-6, with D unclear. V lost 3 bases and J 9 bases, leaving 15 bases between the germline ends. The CDR3 contains 15 residues. Looked up from germline, CDR1 is MGHDK and CDR2 is SYGVNS. CDR3 residues: CASSDNGEGGSPLHF. CDR3 bases: TGTGCCAGCAGTGATAACGGGGAGGGAGGTTCACCCCTCCACTTT.

This chain uses TRBV30 with TRBJ2-3; 10 bases are a match to TRBD2. The CDR3 length is 14 residues. Germline V gene lookup returns CDR1 GTSNPN and CDR2 SVGIG (reference sequence). V gave up 8 bases and J gave up 2 bases; unmatched junction bases: 7. The DNA of the CDR3 is TGTGCCGGGTGGACTAGCGGACACACAGATACGCAGTATTTT. Its protein is CAGWTSGHTDTQYF.

This clonotype was found a few times. This chain joins TRBV6-1 and TRBJ1-3; TRBD1 matches 9 bases. Germline CDR1 is MNHNS and CDR2 is SASEGT. This CDR3 has 17 residues. The ends lost 11 bases at V and 2 bases at J; junction bases unmatched: 16. The CDR3 reads CAATRNQQGATGNTIYF. The CDR3 coding sequence is TGTGCCGCAACACGGAACCAACAGGGGGCAACTGGAAACACCATATATTTT.

CDR3 amino acids: CASSGSSGDYNEQFF. The DNA for the CDR3 is TGTGCCAGCAGTGGGTCTAGCGGGGACTACAATGAGCAGTTCTTC. This chain uses TRBV2 with TRBJ2-1; TRBD2 agrees at 9 bases. This CDR3 is 15 amino acids long. The V gene's germline CDR1 is SNHLY and CDR2 FYNNEI. Trimming took 4 bases from V and 3 from J; bases not matched to a gene: 4.

The rearrangement joins TRBV29-1 to TRBJ2-2, with D possibly matching TRBD1 (5 bases). Per the germline V gene, CDR1 is SQVTM and CDR2 is ANQGSEA. V gave up 6 bases and J gave up 1 base, with 9 bases separating them. This CDR3 spans 13 amino acids. The CDR3 nucleotides are TGCAGCGTGGACATCAGGAACACCGGGGAGCTGTTTTTT. Its translation: CSVDIRNTGELFF.

This clonotype was seen a handful of times. The chain links TRBV5-1 to TRBJ2-2, with D tentatively TRBD1 (6 bases). The CDR3 is made up of 14 amino acids. Germline CDR1 SGHRS, CDR2 YFSETQ. V dropped 4 bases and J dropped 5 bases, with 12 bases sitting between them. The CDR3 sequence: CASSTQGITGELFF. CDR3 nucleotide sequence: TGCGCCAGCAGCACCCAGGGGATAACCGGGGAGCTGTTTTTT.